The rows below give T cell receptor beta chains drawn from one sample of a study of blood T cell repertoires in COVID-19. Generated by immunoSEQ multiplex PCR, the TCRdb table keeps only in-frame clones and is missing some. The repertoire holds tens of thousands of clones, with around 86% as singletons. Sequencing was performed on peripheral blood. These receptors were taken from a man aged 45-65 years with active COVID-19. The CDR3 runs from the conserved cysteine through the conserved F or W. A D gene is named only where the DNA matches it firmly. Size is stated for part of the rows, as once, few or many counts, or as a class when the clone is expanded.

- TRBJ1-5 - TRBV2 TGTGCCTCCGCGGGAGCAAACCAGAATCAGCCCCAGCATTTT CASAGANQNQPQHF
- TRBJ1-5 - TRBV7-2 TGTGCCAGCAGCTCCCTCTATCAGCCCCAGCATTTT CASSSLYQPQHF
- TRBJ2-1 - TRBV30 TGTGCCTGGAGTTGGAGGGGAGACAATGAGCAGTTCTTC CAWSWRGDNEQFF
TRBD2 TRBJ2-3 - TRBV7-3 TGTGCCAGCAGCTTAAGAGTAGCGGGAATCGATACGCAGTATTTT CASSLRVAGIDTQYF
TRBD1 TRBJ1-1 - TRBV13 TGTGCCAGCAGCTGGGCGGGGACAGGAAACACTGAAGCTTTCTTT CASSWAGTGNTEAFF
TRBD1 TRBJ1-2 - TRBV24-1 TGTGCCACCAGTGATTTTTCTCAGGGGGTGGACGGCTACACCTTC CATSDFSQGVDGYTF
TRBD1 TRBJ1-6 - TRBV18 TGTGCCAGCTCGCCGGACAGGGGAAGTTCACCCCTCCACTTT CASSPDRGSSPLHF
TRBD2 TRBJ2-2 - TRBV7-3 TGTGCCAGCAGCTTATCGACTAGCGGGAGGACGAACACCGGGGAGCTGTTTTTT CASSLSTSGRTNTGELFF
- TRBJ1-5 few TRBV24-1 TGTGCCACCAGTGAGGGCCATAGCAATCAGCCCCAGCATTTT CATSEGHSNQPQHF
- TRBJ1-5 - TRBV18 TGTGCCAGCTCACCTAACTACAGGGATCAGCCCCAGCATTTT CASSPNYRDQPQHF
TRBD1 TRBJ2-7 - TRBV19 TGTGCCAGTAGTATCGTGTCAGGGGGAAGTTACGAGCAGTACTTC CASSIVSGGSYEQYF
TRBD2 TRBJ2-5 - TRBV6-2/TRBV6-3 TGTGCCAGCAGCGAAGAGAGGACTAGCGGTTTCCAAGAGACCCAGTACTTC CASSEERTSGFQETQYF
- TRBJ2-5 - TRBV28 TGTGCCAGCAGTTTAGGGGCGGAGTACCAAGAGACCCAGTACTTC CASSLGAEYQETQYF
- TRBJ2-7 - TRBV4-2 TGTGCCAGCAGCCAAGATGGGACGGGGGGCACGTACGAGCAGTACTTC CASSQDGTGGTYEQYF
TRBD1 TRBJ1-1 - TRBV4-3 TGCGCCAGCAGCCAGTCAGGGGGGACTGAAGCTTTCTTT CASSQSGGTEAFF
TRBD2 TRBJ2-1 - TRBV7-6 TGTGCCAGCAGCTTAGCGCCTAGCGGGGGCGACAATGAGCAGTTCTTC CASSLAPSGGDNEQFF
- TRBJ2-1 - TRBV19 TGTGCCAGTACCCTAGGCGGGGATTACAATGAGCAGTTCTTC CASTLGGDYNEQFF
- TRBJ1-6 - TRBV7-9 TGTGCCAGCAGCCCGTTGTTAGCACCCCTCCACTTT CASSPLLAPLHF
- TRBJ2-7 once TRBV5-1 TGCGCCAGCAGCTTACAGCGGGTTTGGGACGAGCAGTACTTC CASSLQRVWDEQYF
- TRBJ1-1 - TRBV7-8 TGTGCCAGCAGCTTAGGGGAGGTTGTTGAAGCTTTCTTT CASSLGEVVEAFF
TRBD1 TRBJ1-6 - TRBV27 TGTGCCAGCAGACAGGGGAGCTCCTATAATTCACCCCTCCACTTT CASRQGSSYNSPLHF
- TRBJ2-1 - TRBV6-5 TGTGCCAGTCAGGGTTACCTGTACAATGAGCAGTTCTTC CASQGYLYNEQFF
- TRBJ2-3 - TRBV7-9 TGTGCCAGCAGCTTAGAGACTTTCACAGATACGCAGTATTTT CASSLETFTDTQYF
TRBD1 TRBJ2-1 - TRBV20-1 TGCAGTGCTGGTGGACAGGGTGGAATGAAGAATGAGCAGTTCTTC CSAGGQGGMKNEQFF
TRBD1 TRBJ1-2 - TRBV3-1/TRBV3-2 TGTGCCAGCAGCCAAGTCCTTCAGGGGGCGCGGGGCTACACCTTC CASSQVLQGARGYTF
TRBD1 TRBJ1-6 - TRBV5-1 TGCGCCAGCAGCTTGGGACAGGGGTATAATTCACCCCTCCACTTT CASSLGQGYNSPLHF
- TRBJ1-4 once TRBV11-2 TGTGCCAGCAGCTTATTCGGGGAAAAACTGTTTTTT CASSLFGEKLFF
- TRBJ2-7 - TRBV20-1 TGCAGTGCGCCGGTGAACTACGAGCAGTACTTC CSAPVNYEQYF
TRBD2 TRBJ2-1 - TRBV27 TGTGCCAGCAGTTTCCTAGCGGGAGGTGTAACAAATGAGCAGTTCTTC CASSFLAGGVTNEQFF
- TRBJ1-4 - TRBV13 TGTGCCAGCAGCTTAGGGGGAGGGGAAAAACTGTTTTTT CASSLGGGEKLFF
- TRBJ2-7 - TRBV7-9 TGTGCCAGCAATGGCGGCTCCTACGAGCAGTACTTC CASNGGSYEQYF
TRBD2 TRBJ2-5 - TRBV11-1 TGTGCCAGCAGCTTAATGGCGGGAGAGAGAGAGACCCAGTACTTC CASSLMAGERETQYF
TRBD2 TRBJ2-1 - TRBV4-3 TGCGCCAGCAGCCAAGAAGTAGCGGGAGTCGGGCTGGGTGAGCAGTTCTTC CASSQEVAGVGLGEQFF
TRBD2 TRBJ2-3 - TRBV12-5 TGTGCTAGTGGTGAGCGGGAGAAGGCAGATACGCAGTATTTT CASGEREKADTQYF
- TRBJ1-5 few TRBV27 TGTGCCAGCAGTTCAGCGACAGGACTGAATCAGCCCCAGCATTTT CASSSATGLNQPQHF